The 14 T cell receptor beta chains in this list originate from one sample, sequenced in a study of CD4+ T cells in melanoma (dated by TCRdb to about 2022). Libraries came from the immunoSEQ multiplex PCR assay. This is the immuneACCESS table as TCRdb keeps it, with only in-frame sequences that have V and J called. A part of the clones is gone; compared with another copy, unresolved V genes explain less than half, and the rest is unexplained. Recorded for this sample are 10,000 to 12,000 clones; around 64% of them occurred a single time. The leading ten clones occupy 13% of the sample. Sequenced: cells from a culture (not recorded whether cultured in vitro). The receptors were sampled from a human donor with melanoma.

This clone was picked up a small number of times. This chain joins TRBV30 and TRBJ1-5; 7 bases are a match to TRBD1. V dropped 0 bases and J dropped 7; count of bases not matched to a gene: 9. The CDR3 spans 15 residues. Germline V lookup: CDR1 GTSNPN, CDR2 SVGIG (reference sequence). The DNA of the CDR3 is TGTGCCTGGAGTGTACAAGGGGGCGGGAGGCAGCCCCAGCATTTT. Its protein product is CAWSVQGGGRQPQHF.

This clone was observed a handful of times. This rearrangement joins TRBV7-9 to TRBJ2-7; 9 nucleotides match TRBD1. This CDR3 is built from 12 residues. The V gene's germline CDR1 is SEHNR and CDR2 FQNEAQ (reference sequence). CDR3 sequence: CAAGQGLYEQYF. The DNA for the CDR3 is TGTGCTGCGGGACAGGGACTCTACGAGCAGTACTTC.

The chain links TRBV6-1 to TRBJ1-2; D not certain. This CDR3 has 13 residues. V was cut by 6 bases and J by 8 bases, with 16 bases left in between. In germline, CDR1 is MNHNS, CDR2 SASEGT. The CDR3 DNA is TGTGCCAGCAGACCCGAGGGAGGAGGCGGCTACACCTTC. As protein: CASRPEGGGGYTF.

This chain links TRBV7-9 with TRBJ1-1; D unclear. V shed 5 bases and J shed 0 bases, with 10 bases lying between them. The germline gives CDR1 SEHNR, CDR2 FQNEAQ (reference sequence). There are 14 residues in the CDR3. In DNA, the CDR3 is TGTGCCAGCAGCGTAAGGGTTATGAACACTGAAGCTTTCTTT. It yields the protein CASSVRVMNTEAFF.

The V call is TRBV7-9, the J call TRBJ2-1; no clear D gene. The CDR3 has 14 amino acids. Between the trimmed V and J ends, which lost 5 bases and 3 bases, there was a span of 11 bases. In germline, CDR1 is SEHNR, CDR2 FQNEAQ (reference sequence). CDR3 DNA: TGTGCCAGCAGCCGGGCAGCGAGCTACAATGAGCAGTTCTTC. This encodes CASSRAASYNEQFF.

The chain employs TRBV5-1 and TRBJ2-1, with a tentative D call TRBD1 (6 bases). There are 14 residues in the CDR3. CDR1 and CDR2 (germline): SGHRS, YFSETQ. The germline V and J ends were trimmed by 2 bases and 4 bases, with 10 bases remaining between them. CDR3 region: CASSFNDRYNEQFF. The DNA of the CDR3 is TGCGCCAGCAGCTTCAACGACAGGTACAATGAGCAGTTCTTC.

The chain links TRBV5-4 to TRBJ2-5, with a tentative D call TRBD1 (5 bases). From germline, CDR1 is SGHNT and CDR2 YYREEE (reference sequence). V was shortened by 0 bases and J by 5 bases, with 17 bases between the two germline ends. CDR3 length: 16 amino acids. The CDR3 sequence is CASSLGGRGRVETQYF. The CDR3 DNA reads as TGTGCCAGCAGCTTGGGGGGTAGGGGCAGGGTGGAGACCCAGTACTTC.

V is TRBV19 and J is TRBJ1-2; a weak D match, TRBD1 (5 bases). Deletions cut 6 bases from V and 7 bases from J, with 15 bases between. Germline V gene sequence: CDR1 LNHDA, CDR2 SQIVND (reference sequence). The CDR3 is 13 residues long. DNA of the CDR3: TGTGCCAGTAGCCCACGGGGCATCGGTGGCTACACCTTC. As protein: CASSPRGIGGYTF.

This clone was detected only a few times. The CDR3 spells CATSRSPFYGYTF. The CDR3 DNA reads as TGTGCCACCAGCCGCTCGCCCTTTTATGGCTACACCTTC. V usage is TRBV15 and J usage is TRBJ1-2; D remains unclear. Germline V lookup: CDR1 LNHNV, CDR2 YYDKDF (reference sequence). The CDR3 spans 13 residues. Trimming took off 5 bases at V and 5 bases at J, with 12 bases between the two ends. The complete variable domain, with remaining parts taken from reference TRBV15 and TRBJ1-2, reads DAMVIQNPRYQVTQFGKPVTLSCSQTLNHNVMYWYQQKSSQAPKLLFHYYDKDFNNEADTPDNFQSRRPNTSFCFLDIRSPGLGDTAMYLCATSRSPFYGYTFGSGTRLTVV.

The chain links TRBV13 to TRBJ2-1, with a tentative D call TRBD2 (6 bases). Between the trimmed V and J ends, which lost 0 bases and 0 bases, there was a span of 15 bases. CDR3 length: 18 amino acids. Germline-derived CDR1 and CDR2 are PRHDT and FYEKMQ (reference sequence). CDR3 region: CASSLGAVAGTSYNEQFF. In DNA form, the CDR3 reads TGTGCCAGCAGCTTAGGTGCGGTGGCGGGGACCTCCTACAATGAGCAGTTCTTC. Drawing the rest from reference TRBV13 and TRBJ2-1, the complete variable domain is AAGVIQSPRHLIKEKRETATLKCYPIPRHDTVYWYQQGPGQDPQFLISFYEKMQSDKGSIPDRFSAQQFSDYHSELNMSSLELGDSALYFCASSLGAVAGTSYNEQFFGPGTRLTVL.

The sample holds a few counts of this clone. The chain recombines TRBV5-1 with TRBJ2-7; D gene ambiguous. Germline CDR1 reads SGHRS; CDR2 reads YFSETQ. The CDR3 sequence is 16 residues long. The V and J ends lost 4 bases and 3 bases respectively, with 20 bases between them. The CDR3 bases are TGCGCCAGCAGCCCCACGTCACTCGACTGGGACTACGAGCAGTACTTC. Its translation is CASSPTSLDWDYEQYF.

This clone was picked up one time. The chain uses TRBV6-1 and TRBJ2-2; D is unclear. There are 13 residues in the CDR3. The germline V gene encodes CDR1 MNHNS and CDR2 SASEGT. V gave up 3 bases and J gave up 4 bases, with 6 bases separating them. In DNA, the CDR3 is TGTGCCAGCAGTGACGGCATCACCGGGGAGCTGTTTTTT. Translating gives CASSDGITGELFF.

The gene calls are TRBV19 and TRBJ1-2; 9 positions agree with TRBD1. The CDR3 spans 15 residues. Germline lookup yields CDR1 LNHDA and CDR2 SQIVND (reference sequence). The V gene end was trimmed by 4 bases and the J gene end by 6 bases; junction bases not matched to a gene: 9. CDR3 coding DNA: TGTGCCAGTAGTAGAGTACAGGGACAGGGCAATGGCTACACCTTC. Its translation: CASSRVQGQGNGYTF.

The rearrangement joins TRBV18 to TRBJ2-6; the D is unclear. Germline CDR1 reads KGHSH; CDR2 reads LQKENI. The CDR3 is 14 amino acids. Trimming took off 5 bases at V and 0 bases at J, with 5 bases between the two ends. CDR3 coding DNA: TGTGCCAGCTCATCGGTCTCTGGGGCCAACGTCCTGACTTTC. This translates into CASSSVSGANVLTF.